Following are 5 T cell receptor beta chains from one sample sequenced in a study of cytomegalovirus exposure and HLA in healthy donors (dated by TCRdb to 2016 to 2017). The receptor library was made with the immunoSEQ multiplex PCR assay. For the multiplex PCR, a mixture combining 60 forward primers for TCR Vbeta segments and 13 reverse primers for TCR Jbeta segments was used. TCRdb retrieved this table from immuneACCESS and kept in-frame rearrangements only. Not all clones are present; in checked studies, unresolved V genes account for under half, and no reason is known for the remainder. Across this sample there are about 190,000 clones, with 65% to 85% seen only once. Clones ranked in the top ten supply approximately 3.9% of the sample. The material sequenced was PBMCs. Receptors originate from a man between 50 and 59 years old in good health and CMV-seronegative.

The J gene is TRBJ2-3, the V gene TRBV4-2, with TRBD1 as a possible D gene (5 bases). The CDR3 spans 18 residues. The germline V gene encodes CDR1 LGHNA and CDR2 YNFKEQ. The V end lost 2 bases, the J end lost 4 bases, and 22 bases lay between the germline ends. The CDR3, as DNA: TGTGCCAGCAGCCAAACTGAAGGCGTGCAGGGATTATCAGATACGCAGTATTTT. Protein: CASSQTEGVQGLSDTQYF.

The J gene is TRBJ2-1, the V gene TRBV20-1, with D perhaps matching TRBD1 (5 bases). Trimming removed 4 bases from V and 10 bases from J, with 11 bases in between. CDR3 length: 11 amino acids. Germline V gene sequence: CDR1 DFQATT, CDR2 SNEGSKA (reference sequence). The CDR3 nucleotides are TGCAGTGCTACCCAGGCAGGGGAGCAGTTCTTC. It specifies CSATQAGEQFF.

The rearrangement links TRBV19 to TRBJ1-6; 8 bases align to TRBD1. The CDR3 has 14 residues. From germline, CDR1 is LNHDA and CDR2 SQIVND (reference sequence). Trimming at V came to 5 bases and at J to 14 bases, leaving 11 bases not matched to a gene. CDR3 sequence: CASSAGQGWGTLHF. CDR3 coding DNA: TGTGCCAGTAGTGCCGGACAGGGTTGGGGGACCCTCCACTTT.

This chain links TRBV6-1 with TRBJ2-5; D perhaps matches TRBD1 (6 bases). Germline lookup yields CDR1 MNHNS and CDR2 SASEGT. Trimming left V 7 bases short and J 1 base short, with 13 bases between. The CDR3 sequence is 14 residues long. CDR3 loop: CASTGTPPQETQYF. CDR3 in DNA: TGTGCCAGCACTGGGACACCACCCCAAGAGACCCAGTACTTC.

The chain is built from TRBV19 and TRBJ1-2; TRBD1 matches 8 bases. Germline CDR1 and CDR2: LNHDA and SQIVND (reference sequence). The CDR3 consists of 14 residues. After removal of 6 bases from V and 2 bases from J, the junction contained 5 bases not matched to a gene. CDR3 sequence reads: CASRGDRTNYGYTF. DNA of the CDR3: TGTGCCAGTAGGGGGGACAGGACCAACTATGGCTACACCTTC.